The 31 T cell receptor beta chains below come from one sample, sequenced in a study of beta chain features in type 1 diabetes. Since all of the isolated RNA was reverse transcribed, expressed TCRB transcripts were what got sequenced. The protocol was immunoSEQ multiplex PCR, while the TCRdb copy is restricted to in-frame clones and leaves out a portion. Among a few hundred thousand clones listed, roughly 30% were seen once. Sequences were obtained from naive CD4+ T cells from blood. The receptors were sampled from a man between 18 and 35 years old in good health.

This clone was seen more than once but under ten times. The chain carries TRBV29-1 and TRBJ2-2; 7 positions match TRBD1. CDR3 length: 14 amino acids. Trimming removed 7 bases from V and 6 bases from J; junction bases left unmatched: 11. Germline CDR1 is SQVTM and CDR2 is ANQGSEA. The CDR3 spells CSARDTGVSGELFF. The CDR3 coding sequence is TGCAGCGCCCGTGACACAGGGGTCTCCGGGGAGCTGTTTTTT.

V and J are TRBV30 and TRBJ2-2; tentatively, D is TRBD1 (5 bases). Trimming stripped 5 bases from V and 4 bases from J, with 5 bases between. CDR1 and CDR2 from the germline V gene are GTSNPN and SVGIG (reference sequence). This CDR3 has 11 residues. In nucleotides, the CDR3 is TGTGCCTGGGGGGCCACCGGGGAGCTGTTTTTT. It encodes CAWGATGELFF.

This clone occurred a few times. The chain has TRBV18 and TRBJ2-1; TRBD2 matches 11 bases. Germline-derived CDR1 and CDR2 are KGHSH and LQKENI. After removal of 4 bases from V and 5 bases from J, the junction contained 4 bases not matched to a gene. The CDR3 consists of 15 residues. The CDR3 sequence is CASSLGLAVDNEQFF. DNA for the CDR3: TGTGCCAGCTCACTGGGACTAGCGGTAGACAATGAGCAGTTCTTC.

This clone was picked up a small number of times. The rearrangement joins TRBV7-9 to TRBJ2-1, with TRBD2 matching 10 bases. CDR3 size: 15 residues. In germline, CDR1 is SEHNR, CDR2 FQNEAQ (reference sequence). The J segment lost 0 bases and the V segment lost 5 bases, leaving 1 base of the junction unmatched. CDR3 sequence (DNA): TGTGCCAGCAGCCCTAGCGGGGGCTCCTACAATGAGCAGTTCTTC. Protein product: CASSPSGGSYNEQFF.

This clone was seen more than once but under ten times. The identical CDR3 is also encoded by other nucleotide sequences in the sample. The chain recombines TRBV6-1 with TRBJ2-1; unclear D gene. CDR3 length equals 10 residues. Germline CDR1 MNHNS, CDR2 SASEGT. V was shortened by 8 bases and J by 1 base, with 0 bases between the two germline ends. In DNA, the CDR3 is TGTGCCAGCTCCTACAATGAGCAGTTCTTC. Protein sequence: CASSYNEQFF.

This clone has only a few counts. This sequence joins TRBV30 and TRBJ1-1; D call uncertain. The ends were cut back, 6 bases at V and 6 bases at J, with 8 bases in the middle. The CDR3 spans 10 residues. CDR1 and CDR2 (germline): GTSNPN, SVGIG (reference sequence). The CDR3 region is CACLGAEAFF. CDR3 sequence (DNA): TGTGCCTGTCTCGGAGCTGAAGCTTTCTTT.

The rearrangement joins TRBV20-1 to TRBJ2-1, with unresolved D. Germline V gives CDR1 DFQATT, CDR2 SNEGSKA (reference sequence). The CDR3 runs to 11 residues. V lost 6 bases to trimming and J lost 8 bases, with 11 bases between them. The chain's CDR3 is CSAVGAHEQFF. The DNA for the CDR3 is TGCAGTGCCGTTGGCGCGCATGAGCAGTTCTTC.

The chain has TRBV5-1 and TRBJ1-4; D perhaps matches TRBD1 (5 bases). The germline gives CDR1 SGHRS, CDR2 YFSETQ. The length of the CDR3 is 14 residues. Trimming removed 2 bases from V and 5 bases from J, with 10 bases in between. In DNA, the CDR3 is TGCGCCAGCAGCTTCGGGGACGCCAATGAAAAACTGTTTTTT. Translating it yields CASSFGDANEKLFF.

The V gene is TRBV7-9, the J gene TRBJ1-2; no firm D call. The V gene's germline CDR1 is SEHNR and CDR2 FQNEAQ (reference sequence). The CDR3 has 14 amino acids. V was cut by 0 bases and J by 5 bases, with 10 bases left in between. CDR3 sequence: CASSLAAVEYGYTF. CDR3 sequence (DNA): TGTGCCAGCAGCTTAGCAGCGGTGGAATATGGCTACACCTTC. The full variable domain, its missing parts supplied by reference TRBV7-9 and TRBJ1-2, is DTGVSQNPRHKITKRGQNVTFRCDPISEHNRLYWYRQTLGQGPEFLTYFQNEAQLEKSRLLSDRFSAERPKGSFSTLEIQRTEQGDSAMYLCASSLAAVEYGYTFGSGTRLTVV.

This clone was seen a few times. The chain has TRBV20-1 and TRBJ2-3; D call uncertain. The CDR3 spans 11 residues. Germline CDR1 and CDR2: DFQATT and SNEGSKA (reference sequence). Trimming pared 3 bases from V and 10 bases from J, leaving 11 bases between. For the CDR3, the DNA is TGCAGTGCTAGTCGGCCGGATGCGCAGTATTTT. This encodes CSASRPDAQYF.

The chain uses TRBV20-1 and TRBJ2-7, with D hard to call. The CDR3 loop spans 10 amino acids. The germline V gene encodes CDR1 DFQATT and CDR2 SNEGSKA (reference sequence). The V end was cut by 6 bases, the J end by 3 bases, with 6 bases between. In DNA, the CDR3 is TGCAGTGCAACCGTCTACGAGCAGTACTTC. This sequence encodes CSATVYEQYF.

V is TRBV7-9 and J is TRBJ1-4, with TRBD1 matching 7 bases. The J segment lost 5 bases and the V segment lost 5 bases, leaving 8 bases of the junction unmatched. The CDR3 has 15 amino acids. CDR1 SEHNR and CDR2 FQNEAQ come from the germline V gene (reference sequence). The CDR3 protein is CASSRPTGRNEKLFF. For the CDR3, the DNA is TGTGCCAGCAGCCGTCCGACAGGGAGGAATGAAAAACTGTTTTTT.

Here the CDR3 reads CASSIGGQSEAFF. As DNA, the CDR3 is TGTGCCAGTAGTATAGGCGGACAGTCTGAAGCTTTCTTT. This chain uses TRBV19 with TRBJ1-1, with a possible D match to TRBD1 (6 bases). The CDR3 has 13 residues. Per the germline V gene, CDR1 is LNHDA and CDR2 is SQIVND (reference sequence). V was shortened by 1 base and J by 6 bases, with 9 bases between the two germline ends.

In nucleotides, the CDR3 is TGCAGCGTGGAGGAGGGGGGCAGCGAGCAGTACTTC. This gives the protein CSVEEGGSEQYF. The rearrangement joins TRBV29-1 to TRBJ2-7, with D perhaps matching TRBD1 or TRBD2 (6 bases each). V lost 6 bases and J lost 6, with 15 bases in between. The CDR3 sequence is 12 residues long. Per the germline V gene, CDR1 is SQVTM and CDR2 is ANQGSEA.

This clone has a handful of counts. The chain couples TRBV30 to TRBJ2-7; D not resolved. Germline-derived CDR1 and CDR2 are GTSNPN and SVGIG (reference sequence). V lost 0 bases and J 0 bases, leaving 12 bases between the germline ends. This CDR3 is 15 amino acids long. For the CDR3, the DNA is TGTGCCTGGAGTGTAGCGTTAGGACCCTCCTACGAGCAGTACTTC. Protein sequence: CAWSVALGPSYEQYF.

This clone was seen more than once but under ten times. The CDR3 here is CASSPRDRVANEQFF. Here the CDR3 DNA reads TGTGCCAGCAGCCCCCGGGACAGGGTGGCGAATGAGCAGTTCTTC. J is TRBJ2-1 and V is TRBV5-4; TRBD1 agrees at 9 bases. The CDR3 runs to 15 residues. The V gene's germline CDR1 is SGHNT and CDR2 YYREEE (reference sequence). V gave up 4 bases and J gave up 7 bases; unmatched junction bases: 9.

The V gene is TRBV4-2, the J gene TRBJ2-1; D unclear. The CDR3 runs 12 residues. The germline CDR1 and CDR2 sequences are LGHNA and YNFKEQ. Trimming stripped 2 bases from V and 10 bases from J, with 9 bases between. This CDR3 reads CASSQPSGEQFF. The CDR3 nucleotides read TGTGCCAGCAGCCAACCCTCGGGCGAGCAGTTCTTC.

The chain recombines TRBV9 with TRBJ2-1, with D perhaps matching TRBD2 (5 bases). CDR3 size: 14 residues. In germline, CDR1 is SGDLS, CDR2 YYNGEE. V shed 4 bases and J shed 8 bases, with 16 bases lying between them. CDR3 sequence (DNA): TGTGCCAGCAGCCCCGTAAGCGGAAGGGATGAGCAGTTCTTC. This sequence encodes CASSPVSGRDEQFF.

This chain links TRBV30 with TRBJ1-1; weak D call: TRBD1 (5 bases). This CDR3 region has 12 residues. Trimming pared 5 bases from V and 4 bases from J, leaving 11 bases between. CDR1 GTSNPN and CDR2 SVGIG come from the germline V gene (reference sequence). The CDR3 DNA sequence: TGTGCCTGGTCACGGGACGCCACTGAAGCTTTCTTT. This encodes CAWSRDATEAFF.

CDR3 DNA: TGTGCCATCAGTGCACCGGGACAGGGAAAGGATGAGCAGTTCTTC. Translation gives CAISAPGQGKDEQFF. The V and J genes are TRBV10-3 and TRBJ2-1; TRBD1 agrees at 9 bases. The germline V gene has CDR1 ENHRY and CDR2 SYGVKD. The ends lost 4 bases at V and 8 bases at J; junction bases unmatched: 9. The CDR3 covers 15 residues.

V is TRBV4-1 and J is TRBJ2-3; D gene uncertain. Per germline, CDR1 MGHRA and CDR2 YSYEKL. V was shortened by 0 bases and J by 3 bases, with 4 bases between the two germline ends. The length of the CDR3 is 13 residues. CDR3 nucleotides: TGCGCCAGCAGCCAAGATGTGACAGATACGCAGTATTTT. Translating gives CASSQDVTDTQYF.

This clone occurred once. J is TRBJ1-1 and V is TRBV30, with no clear D. Trimming removed 3 bases at V and 1 base at J, with 9 bases between. CDR1 is GTSNPN and CDR2 is SVGIG in the germline V gene (reference sequence). The CDR3 loop spans 13 amino acids. The CDR3 coding sequence is TGTGCCTGGAGCGAACAGTCGAACACTGAAGCTTTCTTT. Its protein product is CAWSEQSNTEAFF.

This clone was observed a few times. This rearrangement joins TRBV5-4 to TRBJ2-1; D not certain. CDR1 is SGHNT, CDR2 YYREEE, per germline (reference sequence). This CDR3 comprises 15 residues. V was cut by 4 bases and J by 0 bases, with 11 bases left in between. The chain's CDR3 is CASSPGRSSYNEQFF. The CDR3 nucleotides read TGTGCCAGCAGCCCCGGACGGAGCTCCTACAATGAGCAGTTCTTC.

The CDR3: CASSLGGPTDTQYF. The CDR3 coding sequence is TGTGCCAGCAGCCTGGGGGGCCCCACAGATACGCAGTATTTT. V gene TRBV7-8 combines with J gene TRBJ2-3, with D perhaps matching TRBD1 or TRBD2 (6 bases each). CDR3 length: 14 amino acids. Trimming shortened V by 5 bases and J by 2 bases, and 11 bases separated the two germline ends. CDR1 is SGHVS and CDR2 is FQNEAQ in the germline V gene. Drawing the rest from reference TRBV7-8 and TRBJ2-3, the complete variable domain is GAGVSQSPRYKVAKRGQDVALRCDPISGHVSLFWYQQALGQGPEFLTYFQNEAQLDKSGLPSDRFFAERPEGSVSTLKIQRTQQEDSAVYLCASSLGGPTDTQYFGPGTRLTVL.

This clone has just a few counts. The V gene is TRBV4-3, the J gene TRBJ1-2, with no clear D. This CDR3 spans 11 amino acids. Trimming removed 2 bases at V and 5 bases at J, with 3 bases between. CDR1 and CDR2 (germline): LGHNA, YSLEER. Written as DNA, the CDR3 is TGCGCCAGCAGCCAACGGTATGGCTACACCTTC. It specifies CASSQRYGYTF.

This clone came up a few times. The chain uses TRBV11-2 and TRBJ2-3, with 10 bases identical to TRBD2. The V segment lost 4 bases and the J segment 4 bases; nucleotides outside the gene matches: 8. The length of the CDR3 is 16 residues. In germline, CDR1 is SGHAT, CDR2 FQNNGV. The CDR3 bases are TGTGCCAGCAGCTGGCTAGCGGGAGAACGGCCAGATACGCAGTATTTT. This gives the protein CASSWLAGERPDTQYF.

The sample holds a few counts of this clone. CDR3 in amino acids: CASSLTLSTDTQYF. The CDR3 coding sequence is TGTGCCAGCAGCTTAACGTTAAGCACAGATACGCAGTATTTT. The chain recombines TRBV7-3 with TRBJ2-3; D call uncertain. Germline-derived CDR1 and CDR2 are SGHTA and FQGTGA. The germline V and J ends were trimmed by 0 bases and 0 bases, with 4 bases remaining between them. This CDR3 region has 14 residues.

The chain links TRBV5-4 to TRBJ2-3, with 8 bases that match TRBD2. Germline V gene lookup returns CDR1 SGHNT and CDR2 YYREEE (reference sequence). V lost 3 bases, J lost 2 bases, and 5 bases stayed unmatched. This CDR3 comprises 15 residues. CDR3 coding DNA: TGTGCCAGCAGCTCTACTAGCGGAGCCACAGATACGCAGTATTTT. Protein: CASSSTSGATDTQYF.

The V and J genes are TRBV23-1 and TRBJ1-2; 8 nucleotides match TRBD1. TRBV23-1 is flagged as an ORF with uncertain function. V lost 9 bases, J lost 7 bases, and 13 bases stayed unmatched. This CDR3 spans 14 amino acids. Here the CDR3 DNA reads TGCGCCAGACACCCTATCAGGGGGCGCGGTGGCTACACCTTC. Encoded protein: CARHPIRGRGGYTF.

In this sample, this clone turned up a few times. The J gene is TRBJ1-5, the V gene TRBV4-3; weak D call: TRBD1 (5 bases). Germline loops: CDR1 LGHNA, CDR2 YSLEER. CDR3 size: 14 residues. The V end was cut by 0 bases, the J end by 7 bases, with 10 bases between. Here the CDR3 reads CASSQDGRGQPQHF. In DNA form, the CDR3 reads TGCGCCAGCAGCCAAGATGGACGGGGGCAGCCCCAGCATTTT.

This clone turned up a few times. V and J are TRBV7-9 and TRBJ2-6; D ambiguous. Germline V gene sequence: CDR1 SEHNR, CDR2 FQNEAQ (reference sequence). The CDR3 has 16 residues. The V end lost 4 bases, the J end lost 0 bases, and 10 bases lay between the germline ends. CDR3: CASSSQAVSGANVLTF. In nucleotides, the CDR3 is TGTGCCAGCAGCTCTCAGGCCGTCTCTGGGGCCAACGTCCTGACTTTC. Filled out from reference TRBV7-9 and TRBJ2-6, the complete variable domain reads DTGVSQNPRHKITKRGQNVTFRCDPISEHNRLYWYRQTLGQGPEFLTYFQNEAQLEKSRLLSDRFSAERPKGSFSTLEIQRTEQGDSAMYLCASSSQAVSGANVLTFGAGSRLTVL.